The following is a TCR beta chain sequence with its context. Its antigen is currently unknown. The data originate from a study of shared clonotypes between healthy human individuals. Study conclusions and caveats: Roughly 5% of naive CD4 clonotypes were common to four donors.

Profiled with immunoSEQ multiplex PCR; TCRdb holds only in-frame clones, not every one. Of roughly 1.4 million clones in the sample, approximately 98.5% were seen once. The receptor's source is a man aged 25-40 years in good health. What was sequenced was naive CD4+ T cells sorted from blood. Subset defined: CD45RA+ positively selected.

CDR3 bases: TGTGCCAGCAGCTTGGCTGACAGGGGGCAAAACATTCAGTACTTC. Residues: CASSLADRGQNIQYF. The V call is TRBV5-5, the J call TRBJ2-4, with 10 bases lining up with TRBD1. The CDR3 extends over 15 amino acids. CDR1 and CDR2 from the germline V gene are SGHKS and YYEKEE (reference sequence). Trimming at V came to 0 bases and at J to 5 bases, leaving 2 bases not matched to a gene.